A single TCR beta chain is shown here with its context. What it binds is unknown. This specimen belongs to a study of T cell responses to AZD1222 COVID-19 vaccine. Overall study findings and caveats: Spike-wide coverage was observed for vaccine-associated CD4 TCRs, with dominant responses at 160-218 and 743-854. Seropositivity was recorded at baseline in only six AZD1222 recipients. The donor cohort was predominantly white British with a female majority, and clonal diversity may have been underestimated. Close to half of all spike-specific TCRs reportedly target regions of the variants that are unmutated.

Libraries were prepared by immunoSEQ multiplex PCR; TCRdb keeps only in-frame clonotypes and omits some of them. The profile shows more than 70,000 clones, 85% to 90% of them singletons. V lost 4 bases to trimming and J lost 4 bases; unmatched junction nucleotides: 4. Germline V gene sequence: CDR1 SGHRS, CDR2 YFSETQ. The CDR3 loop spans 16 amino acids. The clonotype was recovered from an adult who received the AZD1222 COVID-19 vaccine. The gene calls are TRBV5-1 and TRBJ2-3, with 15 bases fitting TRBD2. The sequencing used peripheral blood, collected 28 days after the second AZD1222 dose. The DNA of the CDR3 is TGCGCCAGCAGCCTGGGGACTAGCGGGAGGTCAGATACGCAGTATTTT. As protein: CASSLGTSGRSDTQYF.